This T cell receptor beta chain appears in the sequencing data of a study of T cell responses to AZD1222 COVID-19 vaccine. Trimming took 4 bases from V and 7 from J; bases not matched to a gene: 11. CDR1 and CDR2 (germline): LNHDA, SQIVND (reference sequence). CDR3 size: 15 residues. Using immunoSEQ multiplex PCR, the repertoire was profiled, and TCRdb retains in-frame clones only, with some absent. Of roughly 84,000 clones detected, roughly 85% appear once; the ten largest clones hold 9.5% to 13%. Second doses that came at about 4 or about 12 weeks were put together. Details on this clone: Its antigen is not identified.

Whole-study findings and limits: Donors skewed white British and female; clonal diversity was possibly underestimated. Repertoire sampling happened only post peak T cell response.

This sequence originates from an adult who received the AZD1222 COVID-19 vaccine. The rearrangement uses TRBV19 and TRBJ2-7, with 9 nucleotides matching TRBD1. The input for sequencing was peripheral blood, taken 28 days after the second AZD1222 dose. CDR3 bases: TGTGCCAGTAGTAATTACGGGACAGGGATCGGGGAGCAGTACTTC. Its protein is CASSNYGTGIGEQYF. The variable domain in full, with the rest retrieved from reference TRBV19 and TRBJ2-7, is DGGITQSPKYLFRKEGQNVTLSCEQNLNHDAMYWYRQDPGQGLRLIYYSQIVNDFQKGDIAEGYSVSREKKESFPLTVTSAQKNPTAFYLCASSNYGTGIGEQYFGPGTRLTVT.